By its share, the clone carrying this T cell receptor (delta chain) is large. The sample comes from a study of gamma-delta T cells after stem cell transplantation. Per the germline V gene, CDR1 is GEAIGNYY and CDR2 is EKD. V dropped 3 bases and J dropped 4; count of bases not matched to a gene: 16. This CDR3 comprises 20 residues. TCRdb re-called the RT-PCR reads via CATT. Among some 1,000 delta-chain clones listed, approximately 8.7% were seen once. V and J are TRDV2 and TRDJ3, with 8 bases matching TRDD3. Sequenced material: gamma-delta T cells. The sequence was collected from a human donor. It is not recorded whose cells these are; they may come from a transplant donor. The CDR3 region is CACDPWDAGDKGWDTRQMFF. The CDR3 DNA sequence: TGTGCCTGTGACCCTTGGGATGCGGGGGATAAAGGTTGGGACACCCGACAGATGTTTTTC.